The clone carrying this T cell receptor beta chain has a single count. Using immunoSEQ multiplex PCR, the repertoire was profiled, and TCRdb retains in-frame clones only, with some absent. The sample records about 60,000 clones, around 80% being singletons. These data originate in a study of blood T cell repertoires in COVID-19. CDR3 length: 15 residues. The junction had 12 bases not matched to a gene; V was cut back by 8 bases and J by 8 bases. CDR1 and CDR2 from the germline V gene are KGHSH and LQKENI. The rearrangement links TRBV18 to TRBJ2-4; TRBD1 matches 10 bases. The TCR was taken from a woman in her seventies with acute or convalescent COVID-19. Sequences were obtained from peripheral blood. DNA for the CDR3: TGTGCCAGCAGACAAGGGGACAGGGGTTCGGACATTCAGTACTTC. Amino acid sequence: CASRQGDRGSDIQYF.